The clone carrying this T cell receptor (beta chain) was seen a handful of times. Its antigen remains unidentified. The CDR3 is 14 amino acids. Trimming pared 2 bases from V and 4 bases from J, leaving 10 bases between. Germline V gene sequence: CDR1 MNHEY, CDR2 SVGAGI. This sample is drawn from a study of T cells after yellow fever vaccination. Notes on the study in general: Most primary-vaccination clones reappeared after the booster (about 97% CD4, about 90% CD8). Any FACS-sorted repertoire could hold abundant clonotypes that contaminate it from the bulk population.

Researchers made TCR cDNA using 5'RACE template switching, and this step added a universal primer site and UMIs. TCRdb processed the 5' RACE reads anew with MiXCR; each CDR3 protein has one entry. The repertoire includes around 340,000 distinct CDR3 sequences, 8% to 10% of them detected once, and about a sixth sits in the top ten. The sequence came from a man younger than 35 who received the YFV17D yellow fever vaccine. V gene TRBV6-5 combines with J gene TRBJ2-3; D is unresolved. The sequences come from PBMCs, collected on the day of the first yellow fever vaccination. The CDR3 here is CASSYNLLPDTQYF. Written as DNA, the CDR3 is TGTGCCAGCAGTTACAACCTACTCCCAGATACGCAGTATTTT.